This T cell receptor beta chain was identified during a study of blood T cell repertoires in COVID-19. Assay: immunoSEQ multiplex PCR; the TCRdb copy retains only in-frame clones and omits some. The repertoire holds more than 75,000 clones, around 80% seen once, with roughly 25% in the top ten. Germline V gene sequence: CDR1 LGHDT, CDR2 YNNKEL (reference sequence). V lost 8 bases to trimming and J lost 10 bases; unmatched junction nucleotides: 17. The CDR3 totals 16 residues. The TCR originated in a man aged 60-69 years with acute or convalescent COVID-19. This sequence joins TRBV3-1 (or the pseudogene TRBV3-2) and TRBJ1-6, with 7 bases matching TRBD1. Sequencing was carried out using peripheral blood. The CDR3 coding sequence is TGTGCCAGCGTCCCGACAGGGAACAAGGTAGGCTCACCCCTCCACTTT. Amino acid sequence: CASVPTGNKVGSPLHF.